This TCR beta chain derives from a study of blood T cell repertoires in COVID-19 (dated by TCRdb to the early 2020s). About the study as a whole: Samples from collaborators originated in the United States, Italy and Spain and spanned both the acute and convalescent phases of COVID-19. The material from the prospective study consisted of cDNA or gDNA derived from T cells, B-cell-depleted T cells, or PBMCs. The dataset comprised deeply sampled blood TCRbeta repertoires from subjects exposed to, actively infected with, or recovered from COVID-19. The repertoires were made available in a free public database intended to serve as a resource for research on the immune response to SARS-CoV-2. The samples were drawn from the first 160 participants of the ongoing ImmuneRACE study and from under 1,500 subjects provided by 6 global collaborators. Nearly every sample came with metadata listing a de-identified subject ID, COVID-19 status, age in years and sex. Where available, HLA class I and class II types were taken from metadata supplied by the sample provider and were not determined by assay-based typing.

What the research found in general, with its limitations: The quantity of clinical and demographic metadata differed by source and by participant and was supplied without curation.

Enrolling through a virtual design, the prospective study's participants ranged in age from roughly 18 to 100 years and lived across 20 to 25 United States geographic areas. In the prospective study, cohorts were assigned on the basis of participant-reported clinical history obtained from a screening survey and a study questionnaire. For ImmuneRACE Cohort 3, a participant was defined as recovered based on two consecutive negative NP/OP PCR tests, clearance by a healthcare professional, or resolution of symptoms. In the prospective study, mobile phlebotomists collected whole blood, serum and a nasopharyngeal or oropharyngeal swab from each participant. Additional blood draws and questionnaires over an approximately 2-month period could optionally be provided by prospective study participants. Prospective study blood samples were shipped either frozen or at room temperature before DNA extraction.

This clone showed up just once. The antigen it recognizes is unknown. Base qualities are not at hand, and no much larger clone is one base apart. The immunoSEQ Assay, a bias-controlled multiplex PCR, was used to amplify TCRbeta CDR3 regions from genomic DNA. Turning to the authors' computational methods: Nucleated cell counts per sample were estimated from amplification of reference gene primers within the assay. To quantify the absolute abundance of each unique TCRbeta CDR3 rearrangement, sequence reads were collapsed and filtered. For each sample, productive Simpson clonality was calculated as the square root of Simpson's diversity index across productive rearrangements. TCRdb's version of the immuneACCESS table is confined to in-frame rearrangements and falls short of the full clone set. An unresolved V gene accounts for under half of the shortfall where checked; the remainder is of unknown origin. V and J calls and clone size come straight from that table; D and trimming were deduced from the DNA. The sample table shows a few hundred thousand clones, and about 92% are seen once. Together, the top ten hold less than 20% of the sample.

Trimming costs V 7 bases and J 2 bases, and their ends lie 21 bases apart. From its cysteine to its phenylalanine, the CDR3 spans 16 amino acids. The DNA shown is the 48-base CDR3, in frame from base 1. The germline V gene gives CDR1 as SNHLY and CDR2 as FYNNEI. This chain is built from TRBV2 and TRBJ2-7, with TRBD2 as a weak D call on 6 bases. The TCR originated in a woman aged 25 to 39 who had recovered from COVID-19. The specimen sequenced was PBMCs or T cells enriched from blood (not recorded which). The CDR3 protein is CASNRRGFGEAYEQYF. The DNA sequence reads TGTGCCAGCAATAGAAGAGGTTTCGGGGAGGCCTACGAGCAGTACTTC.